A selection of T cell receptor beta chains follows, all from one sample in a study of T cell changes during pregnancy in multiple sclerosis. Method: immunoSEQ multiplex PCR; TCRdb's copy keeps in-frame clones and lacks some. This repertoire shows approximately 60,000 clones, roughly 90% found once; its top ten account for about 3.7%. The sequencing used peripheral blood, collected after pregnancy. Source of these receptors: a female donor in good health, enrolled as a control in a pregnancy study. The CDR3 runs from the conserved cysteine through the conserved F or W. A D gene is named only where the DNA matches it firmly. Size values are once, few and many counts, or a class for expanded clones, and some rows have none.

V	J	D	size	DNA	CDR3
TRBV5-1	TRBJ2-1	TRBD2	once	TGCGCCAGCAGCTTTTTCCGGGACTATTCTTACAATGAGCAGTTCTTC	CASSFFRDYSYNEQFF
TRBV14	TRBJ2-6	-	once	TGTGCCAGCAGCCCCTACAGATCTGTGGCCAACGTCCTGACTTTC	CASSPYRSVANVLTF
TRBV7-4	TRBJ1-2	TRBD1	-	TGTGCCAGCAGCTTAGACAGGGGGAACTATGGCTACACCTTC	CASSLDRGNYGYTF
TRBV7-2	TRBJ2-7	TRBD2	-	TGTGCCAGCAGCCACCGGACTAGGGCTCTCTCCTACGAGCAGTACTTC	CASSHRTRALSYEQYF
TRBV6-1	TRBJ2-3	-	-	TGTGCCAGCAGTTCGGGCACAGATACGCAGTATTTT	CASSSGTDTQYF
TRBV4-3	TRBJ1-4	-	-	TGCGCCAGCAGCCAAGATGCGAGGGATTGGGGAAAACTGTTTTTT	CASSQDARDWGKLFF
TRBV7-3	TRBJ1-2	-	-	TGTGCCAGCAGCTCGAACCCGGACAGTAACTATGGCTACACCTTC	CASSSNPDSNYGYTF
TRBV27	TRBJ2-7	TRBD2	-	TGTGCCAGCAGTTTATGGCTAGCGGGAGGCCCTAGCTCCTACGAGCAGTACTTC	CASSLWLAGGPSSYEQYF
TRBV6-5	TRBJ2-7	-	-	TGTGCCAGCAGCAAATTTATGGACAACCTCGACGAGCAGTACTTC	CASSKFMDNLDEQYF
TRBV15	TRBJ2-1	-	-	TGTGCCACCAGCAGAGTAGTCAATGAGCAGTTCTTC	CATSRVVNEQFF
TRBV7-9	TRBJ1-3	-	once	TGTGCCAGCAGCTTAGAGGGGGGGCGATCAGGAAACACCATATATTTT	CASSLEGGRSGNTIYF
TRBV18	TRBJ1-4	TRBD1	once	TGTGCCAGCTCACCGTTTGACAGGGGGGAGGAAAAACTGTTTTTT	CASSPFDRGEEKLFF
TRBV29-1	TRBJ2-3	TRBD1	-	TGCAGCGTCACGGGACAGGGACTGGTAGATACGCAGTATTTT	CSVTGQGLVDTQYF
TRBV2	TRBJ2-1	-	-	TGTGCCAGCAGTGATTCAAGAACAAACAATGAGCAGTTCTTC	CASSDSRTNNEQFF
TRBV14	TRBJ2-1	TRBD1	-	TGTGCCAGCAGCCTTCGACCGGGACAGGGAGGTTTCCATGAGCAGTTCTTC	CASSLRPGQGGFHEQFF
TRBV4-1	TRBJ1-2	-	-	TGCGCCAGCAGTCCCGAGAGTACCCGACAGATCTATGGCTACACCTTC	CASSPESTRQIYGYTF
TRBV11-2	TRBJ2-1	TRBD2	once	TGTGCCAGCAGGGATATAAGAGCGGGAGAAGGATTAGTGCAGTTCTTC	CASRDIRAGEGLVQFF
TRBV5-4	TRBJ2-2	TRBD1	few	TGTGCCAGCAGCGGGGGACAGGTGAACACCGGGGAGCTGTTTTTT	CASSGGQVNTGELFF
TRBV5-1	TRBJ1-2	TRBD1	-	TGCGCCAGCAGCGCCACGACCGGGACAGGGGCTGGCTACACCTTC	CASSATTGTGAGYTF
TRBV7-2	TRBJ1-4	-	-	TGTGCCAGCAGCTCGGGTATGCGGAGGGAAAAACTGTTTTTT	CASSSGMRREKLFF
TRBV19	TRBJ2-3	TRBD2	-	TGTGCCAGTAGTATAGGACTAGCGGGAACATCAGGTACGCAGTATTTT	CASSIGLAGTSGTQYF
TRBV5-1	TRBJ2-1	-	-	TGCGCCAGCAGCATGGAGGGGACAGTGTACAATGAGCAGTTCTTC	CASSMEGTVYNEQFF
TRBV7-2	TRBJ1-3	-	-	TGTGCCAGCAGCCACGAGGCAGGGCCGTCAAACACCATATATTTT	CASSHEAGPSNTIYF
TRBV5-1	TRBJ2-7	TRBD1	once	TGCGCCAGCAGCTTGGAAATCCCCTGGGGGACAGGGGTTGACCTCGAGCAGTACTTC	CASSLEIPWGTGVDLEQYF
TRBV7-9	TRBJ1-1	-	-	TGTGCCAGCAGCCCAATGAACACTGAAGCTTTCTTT	CASSPMNTEAFF
TRBV4-3	TRBJ1-1	-	few	TGCGCCAGCAGCCAAGACCAGAGGGAGAACACTGAAGCTTTCTTT	CASSQDQRENTEAFF
TRBV7-3	TRBJ2-5	-	-	TGTGCCAGCAGCACGCAGATGACAGAGGCCCAGTACTTC	CASSTQMTEAQYF
TRBV19	TRBJ1-1	-	-	TGTGCCAGTAGCATAGGGAGCCCCAGTGGGGAGGGCACTGAAGCTTTCTTT	CASSIGSPSGEGTEAFF
TRBV5-1	TRBJ2-7	TRBD1	-	TGCGCCAGCAGCCAGCCTCCGGGACAGAGTTACGAGCAGTACTTC	CASSQPPGQSYEQYF
TRBV27	TRBJ2-7	-	-	TGTGCCAGCAGCAAAGCCCATAGAAGCGAGCAGTACTTC	CASSKAHRSEQYF
TRBV7-6	TRBJ2-4	TRBD1	-	TGTGCCAGCAGGGGACAGGGGGCTAACATTCAGTACTTC	CASRGQGANIQYF
TRBV25-1	TRBJ1-1	TRBD1	few	TGTGCCAGCAGCCCTTGGGGACAGGGGGCGGGTGAAGCTTTCTTT	CASSPWGQGAGEAFF
TRBV5-8	TRBJ1-1	-	once	TGTGCCAGCAGCTACGACAGGAACACTGAAGCTTTCTTT	CASSYDRNTEAFF
TRBV9	TRBJ1-3	-	few	TGTGCCAGCAGCGTATCTACAGCCGGAAACACCATATATTTT	CASSVSTAGNTIYF
TRBV6-1	TRBJ2-3	TRBD2	-	TGTGCCAGCAGTGAACCCGGGACTAGCTCAAATACGCAGTATTTT	CASSEPGTSSNTQYF
TRBV7-9	TRBJ2-7	TRBD1	-	TGTGCCAGCAGCTCCGGCCCCGGGACAGGGTTCGGCGAGCAGTACTTC	CASSSGPGTGFGEQYF
TRBV18	TRBJ2-1	TRBD2	-	TGTGCCAGCTCACCACCGGGTCCACGGGAGGGCCGGGGTGAGCAGTTCTTC	CASSPPGPREGRGEQFF
TRBV7-9	TRBJ1-2	TRBD1	-	TGTGCCAGCAGCTTAGGAGGGGGCGGCTATGGCTACACCTTC	CASSLGGGGYGYTF
TRBV19	TRBJ1-2	TRBD1	once	TGTGCCAGTAGTGTTCTCACGCCCAGGGGGAACTATGGCTACACCTTC	CASSVLTPRGNYGYTF
TRBV7-9	TRBJ1-1	-	-	TGTGCCAGCAGCTTCCCTTATTCCGTGAACACTGAAGCTTTCTTT	CASSFPYSVNTEAFF
TRBV28	TRBJ2-7	TRBD1	-	TGTGCCAGCAGTTTATTAGGGACAGGGTTCTACGAGCAGTACTTC	CASSLLGTGFYEQYF
TRBV10-3	TRBJ2-6	-	once	TGTGCCATCAGTGACTCTACTACAGGCTCCTCTGGGGCCAACGTCCTGACTTTC	CAISDSTTGSSGANVLTF
TRBV7-9	TRBJ2-3	TRBD1	-	TGTGCCAGCAGTTATACATTGGACAGGGTTTCCTTCACAGATACGCAGTATTTT	CASSYTLDRVSFTDTQYF
TRBV7-3	TRBJ2-3	TRBD2	-	TGTGCCAGCAGCCTGCGGGGGGACTACACAGATACGCAGTATTTT	CASSLRGDYTDTQYF
TRBV7-3	TRBJ2-7	-	-	TGTGCCAGCAGCCTCGGGCAGACGGGGGAGCAGTACTTC	CASSLGQTGEQYF
TRBV19	TRBJ2-1	TRBD1	once	TGTGCCAGTAGTACCCGGGACAGGAACTACAATGAGCAGTTCTTC	CASSTRDRNYNEQFF
TRBV29-1	TRBJ2-7	-	-	TGCAGCGTTGTATGGGGGGGGCGCGAGCAGTACTTC	CSVVWGGREQYF
TRBV28	TRBJ2-5	-	once	TGTGCCAGCAGCCAAGTAGGGGTCTCCCAAGAGACCCAGTACTTC	CASSQVGVSQETQYF
TRBV2	TRBJ2-3	-	-	TGTGCCACCGCCGAGGACAGCCCTCCAGATACGCAGTATTTT	CATAEDSPPDTQYF
TRBV7-2	TRBJ2-6	-	once	TGTGCCAGCAGCCCCTTCAGCTCTGGGGCCAACGTCCTGACTTTC	CASSPFSSGANVLTF
TRBV4-2	TRBJ2-1	-	few	TGTGCCAGCAGCCAAGGGCTCTTGTCTCCCCATCAGTTCTTC	CASSQGLLSPHQFF
TRBV6-6	TRBJ2-3	-	-	TGTGCCAGCACGGGTGGAGTCTCAGATACGCAGTATTTT	CASTGGVSDTQYF
TRBV29-1	TRBJ1-4	TRBD1	-	TGCAGCGTTTCGGGACAGGGTACCGAAAAACTGTTTTTT	CSVSGQGTEKLFF
TRBV6-1	TRBJ2-7	-	-	TGTGCCAGTTATTCGCGGGACAGCCTCTACGAGCAGTACTTC	CASYSRDSLYEQYF